This entry lists 28 T cell receptor beta chains sequenced from one sample in a study of shared clonotypes between healthy human individuals. Libraries were prepared by immunoSEQ multiplex PCR; TCRdb keeps only in-frame clonotypes and omits some of them. This repertoire shows roughly 770,000 clones, about 96% found once; its top ten account for over 0.2%. Naive CD8 cells lacked CD45RO and underwent positive selection for CCR7, leaving out terminally differentiated effector memory CD45RA+ cells. What was sequenced was naive CD8+ T cells sorted from blood. The receptors were gathered from a man aged 30-40 years in good health.

The V and J genes are TRBV11-3 and TRBJ2-1; tentative D call: TRBD2 (5 bases). The CDR3 contains 13 residues. Germline CDR1 is SGHNT and CDR2 is YENEEA. Trimming removed 2 bases from V and 5 bases from J, with 7 bases in between. The DNA for the CDR3 is TGTGCCAGCAGCTTAAAAGCGGACAATGAGCAGTTCTTC. Amino acids: CASSLKADNEQFF.

Comment on this clone: This specimen includes other DNA sequences encoding the same CDR3. The V gene is TRBV27, the J gene TRBJ1-5; D gene uncertain. V was pared by 3 bases and J by 1 base, with 7 bases between. CDR1 is MNHEY and CDR2 is SMNVEV in the germline V gene (reference sequence). CDR3 length: 14 amino acids. The CDR3 sequence is CASSLAGSNQPQHF. Here the CDR3 DNA reads TGTGCCAGCAGTTTGGCGGGAAGCAATCAGCCCCAGCATTTT.

The chain uses TRBV6-1 and TRBJ1-5; possible D gene TRBD1, 6 bases. Trimming pared 2 bases from V and 0 bases from J, leaving 8 bases between. The CDR3 consists of 15 residues. Germline CDR1 is MNHNS and CDR2 is SASEGT. For the CDR3, the DNA is TGTGCCAGCAGTGAACACAGGGATAGCAATCAGCCCCAGCATTTT. This sequence encodes CASSEHRDSNQPQHF.

The chain is built from TRBV5-1 and TRBJ2-7, with no clear D. The V gene's germline CDR1 is SGHRS and CDR2 YFSETQ. Trimming stripped 0 bases from V and 2 bases from J, with 15 bases between. This CDR3 spans 16 amino acids. CDR3 in amino acids: CASSLGLGLSTYEQYF. CDR3 nucleotides: TGCGCCAGCAGCTTGGGGTTAGGTCTGAGTACCTACGAGCAGTACTTC.

In its sample, this clone was seen once. The V gene is TRBV4-1, the J gene TRBJ2-7; D is perhaps TRBD1 (5 bases). Germline CDR1 and CDR2: MGHRA and YSYEKL. The CDR3 runs to 15 residues. The V and J ends lost 0 bases and 3 bases respectively, with 12 bases between them. The DNA for the CDR3 is TGCGCCAGCAGCCAAGATGCTGGGGCCGTCTACGAGCAGTACTTC. This translates into CASSQDAGAVYEQYF.

V and J are TRBV7-9 and TRBJ2-7; D not certain. Trimming shortened V by 1 base and J by 6 bases, and 7 bases separated the two germline ends. CDR1 is SEHNR, CDR2 FQNEAQ, per germline (reference sequence). CDR3 length: 12 amino acids. The chain's CDR3 is CASSLDVREQYF. The CDR3 region has the DNA TGTGCCAGCAGCTTAGATGTCCGCGAGCAGTACTTC.

This sequence joins TRBV6-1 and TRBJ1-2, with D maybe TRBD1 (5 bases). Trimming pared 3 bases from V and 8 bases from J, leaving 10 bases between. Germline V lookup: CDR1 MNHNS, CDR2 SASEGT. The CDR3 length is 12 residues. CDR3 residues: CASSDQGVGYTF. Written as DNA, the CDR3 is TGTGCCAGCAGTGACCAGGGAGTCGGCTACACCTTC.

The V gene is TRBV5-5, the J gene TRBJ2-5, with D uncertain. In germline, CDR1 is SGHKS, CDR2 YYEKEE (reference sequence). The CDR3 consists of 16 residues. The V end lost 5 bases, the J end lost 2 bases, and 19 bases lay between the germline ends. The CDR3 region is CASSPGFRIPQETQYF. CDR3 DNA: TGTGCCAGCAGTCCCGGGTTTCGGATTCCTCAAGAGACCCAGTACTTC.

The chain employs TRBV29-1 and TRBJ1-2; possible D gene TRBD1, 6 bases. The CDR3 totals 15 residues. Germline V lookup: CDR1 SQVTM, CDR2 ANQGSEA. Deletions cut 3 bases from V and 4 bases from J, with 18 bases between. The CDR3 DNA reads as TGCAGCGTTGACAGGACAGCTTCAAGAGGCTATGGCTACACCTTC. Translated: CSVDRTASRGYGYTF.

The V and J genes are TRBV6-5 and TRBJ2-7; no definite D call. Germline V gene lookup returns CDR1 MNHEY and CDR2 SVGAGI. The CDR3 runs to 13 residues. V gave up 5 bases and J gave up 4 bases, with 12 bases separating them. The CDR3 region is CASSPVDEYEQYF. In DNA, the CDR3 is TGTGCCAGCAGTCCGGTAGACGAATACGAGCAGTACTTC.

About this clone itself: This CDR3 is also generated by other DNA sequences in the sample. The rearrangement joins TRBV9 to TRBJ2-2; D is perhaps TRBD2 (5 bases). V was shortened by 5 bases and J by 6 bases, with 5 bases between the two germline ends. There are 11 residues in the CDR3. Germline assignment: CDR1 SGDLS and CDR2 YYNGEE. The chain's CDR3 is CASRGAGELFF. The CDR3 bases are TGTGCCAGCAGGGGAGCCGGGGAGCTGTTTTTT. Drawing the rest from reference TRBV9 and TRBJ2-2, the complete variable domain is DSGVTQTPKHLITATGQRVTLRCSPRSGDLSVYWYQQSLDQGLQFLIQYYNGEERAKGNILERFSAQQFPDLHSELNLSSLELGDSALYFCASRGAGELFFGEGSRLTVL.

The chain recombines TRBV10-2 with TRBJ2-7; 11 bases match TRBD2. With V trimmed by 8 bases and J by 9 bases, 24 bases remained unmatched. Germline values: CDR1 WSHSY, CDR2 SAAADI. The CDR3 extends over 18 amino acids. Written as DNA, the CDR3 is TGCGCCAGCTCCCCATTACTAGCGGGAGCGCTCCCCACAACCTCGCAGTACTTC. Its protein product is CASSPLLAGALPTTSQYF.

The chain uses TRBV7-2 and TRBJ2-7; unclear D gene. Germline V gene data show CDR1 as SGHTA and CDR2 as FQGNSA. Trimming shortened V by 4 bases and J by 6 bases, and 16 bases separated the two germline ends. CDR3 length equals 14 residues. The CDR3 is CASSSSGGSPEQYF. Written as DNA, the CDR3 is TGTGCCAGCAGCTCTTCCGGCGGATCTCCCGAGCAGTACTTC. Looking up the rest from reference TRBV7-2 and TRBJ2-7 gives the full variable domain: GAGVSQSPSNKVTEKGKDVELRCDPISGHTALYWYRQSLGQGLEFLIYFQGNSAPDKSGLPSDRFSAERTGGSVSTLTIQRTQQEDSAVYLCASSSSGGSPEQYFGPGTRLTVT.

This clone was seen once. J is TRBJ1-5 and V is TRBV27; D unclear. Between the trimmed V and J ends, which lost 2 bases and 2 bases, there was a span of 13 bases. CDR1 is MNHEY and CDR2 is SMNVEV in the germline V gene (reference sequence). The CDR3 consists of 16 residues. CDR3 loop: CASSLVWETGNQPQHF. The CDR3, as DNA: TGTGCCAGCAGTTTAGTTTGGGAGACCGGCAATCAGCCCCAGCATTTT.

The gene calls are TRBV27 and TRBJ2-3; weak D call: TRBD2 (5 bases). V shed 0 bases and J shed 4 bases, with 11 bases lying between them. The CDR3 contains 15 residues. In germline, CDR1 is MNHEY, CDR2 SMNVEV (reference sequence). The CDR3 region is CASSLSVARPDTQYF. Written as DNA, the CDR3 is TGTGCCAGCAGTTTATCAGTAGCGCGGCCAGATACGCAGTATTTT.

This clone showed up just once. The chain couples TRBV4-1 to TRBJ2-3, with TRBD2 matching over 8 bases. Per the germline V gene, CDR1 is MGHRA and CDR2 is YSYEKL. J gave up 6 bases and V 0 bases, and 5 bases lay outside the gene matches. The CDR3 spans 15 residues. The CDR3 bases are TGCGCCAGCAGCCAAGAGGCGGGAGGTGCGGATACGCAGTATTTT. Its translation: CASSQEAGGADTQYF.

The table lists this clone with a count of one. Here the CDR3 DNA reads TGCGCCAGCAGTGAGTCGAACTTCATGTCCCTCACCGGGGAGCTGTTTTTT. The encoded protein is CASSESNFMSLTGELFF. The chain employs TRBV10-1 and TRBJ2-2; D remains unclear. Between the trimmed V and J ends, which lost 0 bases and 4 bases, there was a span of 15 bases. CDR1 and CDR2 from the germline V gene are WNHNN and SYGVQD (reference sequence). This CDR3 spans 17 amino acids.

The V and J genes are TRBV18 and TRBJ2-7; 8 nucleotides match TRBD1. Trimming removed 2 bases from V and 7 bases from J; junction bases left unmatched: 10. Germline-derived CDR1 and CDR2 are KGHSH and LQKENI. The CDR3 sequence is 15 residues long. CDR3 residues: CASSPTGTGVLEQYF. The CDR3 DNA is TGTGCCAGCTCACCAACCGGGACAGGTGTTTTGGAGCAGTACTTC.

About this clone: This CDR3 is also generated by other DNA sequences in the sample. The chain has TRBV7-6 and TRBJ2-2; TRBD1 is a possible D gene (6 bases). From germline, CDR1 is SGHVS and CDR2 FNYEAQ. The ends were cut back, 3 bases at V and 2 bases at J, with 10 bases in the middle. The CDR3 sequence is 15 residues long. In nucleotides, the CDR3 is TGTGCCAGCAGCTTCCGGGACACCAACACCGGGGAGCTGTTTTTT. Translation gives CASSFRDTNTGELFF.

The chain uses TRBV9 and TRBJ2-7, with D possibly TRBD2 on 5 matching bases. The CDR3 loop spans 17 amino acids. Between the trimmed V and J ends, which lost 3 bases and 5 bases, there was a span of 24 bases. Germline CDR1 SGDLS, CDR2 YYNGEE. The CDR3 DNA sequence: TGTGCCAGCAGCGCAGTATCTAAAGTCCCCCGGGGTGACGAGCAGTACTTC. This codes for CASSAVSKVPRGDEQYF.

The chain carries TRBV4-3 and TRBJ2-1; D is possibly TRBD1 (6 bases). Germline CDR1 is LGHNA and CDR2 is YSLEER. Trimming took off 0 bases at V and 10 bases at J, with 10 bases between the two ends. The CDR3 extends over 13 amino acids. CDR3 nucleotide sequence: TGCGCCAGCAGCCAAGAGAAGGGGACAGAGCAGTTCTTC. Its protein is CASSQEKGTEQFF.

The rearrangement uses TRBV7-9 and TRBJ1-2; 9 bases are shared with TRBD1. The CDR3 is 16 amino acids. J lost 5 bases, V lost 5 bases, and 12 bases had no gene match. Germline CDR1 is SEHNR and CDR2 is FQNEAQ (reference sequence). This CDR3 is CASSPDDRGLDYGYTF. The CDR3, as DNA: TGTGCCAGCAGCCCTGACGACAGGGGGTTAGATTATGGCTACACCTTC. The full variable domain, rest sourced from reference TRBV7-9 and TRBJ1-2, is DTGVSQNPRHKITKRGQNVTFRCDPISEHNRLYWYRQTLGQGPEFLTYFQNEAQLEKSRLLSDRFSAERPKGSFSTLEIQRTEQGDSAMYLCASSPDDRGLDYGYTFGSGTRLTVV.

This chain joins TRBV6-1 and TRBJ2-7; D might be TRBD1 (6 bases). The V gene's germline CDR1 is MNHNS and CDR2 SASEGT. The CDR3 contains 15 residues. V was cut by 4 bases and J by 2 bases, with 15 bases left in between. Here the CDR3 reads CASSGQDSGAYEQYF. DNA for the CDR3: TGTGCCAGCAGTGGTCAGGACAGTGGGGCCTACGAGCAGTACTTC.

Note on this clone: At the DNA level, this CDR3 is encoded by other sequences in the same sample as well. J is TRBJ1-1 and V is TRBV11-2; D unclear. With 6 bases removed from V and 5 bases from J, the gap between germline ends came to 10 bases. Germline V gene sequence: CDR1 SGHAT, CDR2 FQNNGV. This CDR3 has 12 residues. CDR3 sequence: CASRSGSTEAFF. CDR3 nucleotide sequence: TGTGCCAGCAGATCGGGTTCTACTGAAGCTTTCTTT.

The chain combines TRBV27 with TRBJ2-1; 7 bases map to TRBD2. Looked up from germline, CDR1 is MNHEY and CDR2 is SMNVEV (reference sequence). The CDR3 consists of 14 residues. Trimming cost V 6 bases and J 6 bases; bases outside gene matches: 8. CDR3 region: CASSLGLVRNEQFF. Here the CDR3 DNA reads TGTGCCAGCAGCCTTGGACTAGTGCGCAATGAGCAGTTCTTC.

A word on this clone: The sample contains more than one DNA sequence encoding this CDR3. The chain joins TRBV7-2 to TRBJ2-2, with D hard to call. The germline V gene encodes CDR1 SGHTA and CDR2 FQGNSA. This CDR3 region has 14 residues. V was cut by 1 base and J by 0 bases, with 3 bases left in between. The CDR3 reads CASSLDSNTGELFF. The CDR3 DNA reads TGTGCCAGCAGCTTAGACTCGAACACCGGGGAGCTGTTTTTT.

This chain links TRBV27 with TRBJ1-5, with a tentative D call TRBD1 (5 bases). This CDR3 spans 14 amino acids. Germline CDR1 reads MNHEY; CDR2 reads SMNVEV (reference sequence). Trimming shortened V by 5 bases and J by 5 bases, and 13 bases separated the two germline ends. CDR3 residues: CASSVQGWDQPQHF. The CDR3 coding sequence is TGTGCCAGCAGTGTCCAGGGATGGGATCAGCCCCAGCATTTT.

CDR3 sequence (DNA): TGTGCCAGCAGCTTAAACAGCCACAATGAGCAGTTCTTC. Its protein is CASSLNSHNEQFF. The rearrangement links TRBV7-2 to TRBJ2-1; D not certain. The CDR3 spans 13 residues. The V end was cut by 2 bases, the J end by 5 bases, with 7 bases between. Germline assignment: CDR1 SGHTA and CDR2 FQGNSA.